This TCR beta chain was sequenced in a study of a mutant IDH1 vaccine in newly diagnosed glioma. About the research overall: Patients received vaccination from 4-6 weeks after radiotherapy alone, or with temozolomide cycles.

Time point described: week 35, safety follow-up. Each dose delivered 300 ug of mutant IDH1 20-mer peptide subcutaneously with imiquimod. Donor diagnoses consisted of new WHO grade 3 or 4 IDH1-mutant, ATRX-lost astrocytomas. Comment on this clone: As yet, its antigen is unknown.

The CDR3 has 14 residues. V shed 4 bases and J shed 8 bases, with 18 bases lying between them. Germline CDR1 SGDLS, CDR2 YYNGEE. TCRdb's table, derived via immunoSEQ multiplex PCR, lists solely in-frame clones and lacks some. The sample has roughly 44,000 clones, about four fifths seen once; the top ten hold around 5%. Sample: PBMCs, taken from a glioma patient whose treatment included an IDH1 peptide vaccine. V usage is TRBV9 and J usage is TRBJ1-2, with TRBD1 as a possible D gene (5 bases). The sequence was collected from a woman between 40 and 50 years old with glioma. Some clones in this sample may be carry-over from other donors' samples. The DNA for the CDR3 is TGTGCCAGCAGCCCCTCGGGGCAGGCCGGGGGCTACACCTTC. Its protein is CASSPSGQAGGYTF.